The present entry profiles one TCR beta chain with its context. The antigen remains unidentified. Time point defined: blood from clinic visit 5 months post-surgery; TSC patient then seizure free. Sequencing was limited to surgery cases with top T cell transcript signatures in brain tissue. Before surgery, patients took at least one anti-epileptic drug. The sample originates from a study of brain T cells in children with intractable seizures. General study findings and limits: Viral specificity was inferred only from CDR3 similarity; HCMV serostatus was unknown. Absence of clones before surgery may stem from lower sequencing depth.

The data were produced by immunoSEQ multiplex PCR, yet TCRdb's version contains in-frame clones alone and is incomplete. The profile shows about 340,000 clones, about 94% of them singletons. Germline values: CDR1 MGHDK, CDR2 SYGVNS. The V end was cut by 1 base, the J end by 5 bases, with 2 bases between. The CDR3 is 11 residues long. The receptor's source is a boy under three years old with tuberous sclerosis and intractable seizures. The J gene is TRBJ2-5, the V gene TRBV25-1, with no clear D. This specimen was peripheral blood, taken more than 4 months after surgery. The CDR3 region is CASSEWETQYF. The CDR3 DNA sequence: TGTGCCAGCAGTGAATGGGAGACCCAGTACTTC. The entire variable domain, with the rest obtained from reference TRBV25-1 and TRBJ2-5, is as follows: EADIYQTPRYLVIGTGKKITLECSQTMGHDKMYWYQQDPGMELHLIHYSYGVNSTEKGDLSSESTVSRIRTEHFPLTLESARPSHTSQYLCASSEWETQYFGPGTRLLVL.